The 27 T cell receptor beta chains listed next were all sequenced from one sample in a study of blood T cell repertoires in COVID-19. Libraries were prepared by immunoSEQ multiplex PCR; TCRdb keeps only in-frame clonotypes and omits some of them. The profile covers under 300,000 clones, with around 90% appearing a single time and 1.5% to 2% taken by the ten largest. Sample: PBMCs or T cells enriched from blood (not recorded which). All receptors come from a woman between 40 and 50 years old who had recovered from COVID-19.

V gene TRBV9 combines with J gene TRBJ1-6, with TRBD1 matching 7 bases. This CDR3 comprises 15 residues. CDR1 is SGDLS, CDR2 YYNGEE, per germline. V gave up 4 bases and J gave up 6 bases; unmatched junction bases: 7. DNA for the CDR3: TGTGCCAGCAGCACCCAGACAGGGCTTAATTCACCCCTCCACTTT. It is translated as CASSTQTGLNSPLHF. Using reference TRBV9 and TRBJ1-6 for the parts outside the CDR3, the full variable domain is DSGVTQTPKHLITATGQRVTLRCSPRSGDLSVYWYQQSLDQGLQFLIQYYNGEERAKGNILERFSAQQFPDLHSELNLSSLELGDSALYFCASSTQTGLNSPLHFGNGTRLTVT.

The rearrangement uses TRBV19 and TRBJ1-5; D not resolved. CDR1 and CDR2 (germline): LNHDA, SQIVND (reference sequence). The CDR3 covers 15 residues. Between the trimmed V and J ends, which lost 3 bases and 0 bases, there was a span of 9 bases. This chain's CDR3 is CASSIGEFSNQPQHF. DNA of the CDR3: TGTGCCAGTAGTATCGGGGAGTTTAGCAATCAGCCCCAGCATTTT.

The gene calls are TRBV5-4 and TRBJ1-6; D not resolved. This CDR3 is built from 14 residues. Germline V gene lookup returns CDR1 SGHNT and CDR2 YYREEE (reference sequence). Trimming shortened V by 0 bases and J by 9 bases, and 10 bases separated the two germline ends. The CDR3 DNA sequence: TGTGCCAGCAGCTTGGGCGCATTTTCTTCACCCCTCCACTTT. This gives the protein CASSLGAFSSPLHF.

This chain connects TRBV29-1 to TRBJ1-2; 8 nucleotides agree with TRBD1. Germline CDR1 and CDR2: SQVTM and ANQGSEA. This CDR3 is 14 amino acids long. V gave up 6 bases and J gave up 2 bases; unmatched junction bases: 8. CDR3 bases: TGCAGCGTGCCCATTAACAGGGGGAACTATGGCTACACCTTC. Translating it yields CSVPINRGNYGYTF.

The count of this clone is one. The rearrangement joins TRBV9 to TRBJ2-5, with TRBD2 matching 15 bases. V shed 2 bases, J shed 5 bases, and the junction held 10 bases outside the gene matches. The CDR3 has 18 residues. Germline V gene lookup returns CDR1 SGDLS and CDR2 YYNGEE. This chain's CDR3 is CASSVGSGLAGGPETQYF. DNA of the CDR3: TGTGCCAGCAGCGTGGGATCCGGACTAGCGGGAGGGCCCGAGACCCAGTACTTC.

This clone was detected once. The gene calls are TRBV6-2 or TRBV6-3 and TRBJ1-2; D is possibly TRBD1 (6 bases). Germline V gene sequence: CDR1 MNHEY, CDR2 SVGEGT. CDR3 size: 14 residues. The germline V and J ends were trimmed by 4 bases and 8 bases, with 17 bases remaining between them. CDR3 region: CASSSDRGAGGYTF. CDR3 bases: TGTGCCAGCAGTTCAGACCGGGGGGCTGGCGGCTACACCTTC.

In DNA, the CDR3 is TGTGCCAGCTCACCCTCCCAGGAGCGGGCCTACGAGCAGTACTTC. Its translation: CASSPSQERAYEQYF. This rearrangement joins TRBV18 to TRBJ2-7; D is perhaps TRBD2 (6 bases). The CDR3 totals 15 residues. V was shortened by 3 bases and J by 2 bases, with 14 bases between the two germline ends. Germline CDR1 is KGHSH and CDR2 is LQKENI.

The rearrangement uses TRBV3-1 (or the pseudogene TRBV3-2) and TRBJ2-3; 7 positions agree with TRBD2. This CDR3 has 15 amino acids. From germline, CDR1 is LGHDT and CDR2 YNNKEL (reference sequence). The ends lost 6 bases at V and 1 base at J; junction bases unmatched: 7. The CDR3 reads CASRFGLGGTDTQYF. CDR3 coding DNA: TGTGCCAGCAGGTTCGGACTAGGCGGCACAGATACGCAGTATTTT.

This chain connects TRBV2 to TRBJ1-5; 7 nucleotides agree with TRBD1. The V gene's germline CDR1 is SNHLY and CDR2 FYNNEI. V trimming: 8 bases; J trimming: 5 bases; junction bases outside the gene matches: 12. The CDR3 has 15 residues. CDR3 residues: CASAKAGTDHQPQHF. The CDR3 DNA follows: TGTGCCAGCGCAAAAGCCGGGACAGACCATCAGCCCCAGCATTTT.

The CDR3 protein is CASSLAPSGTGGNTGELFF. The CDR3 nucleotides are TGCGCCAGCAGCTTGGCCCCCTCGGGGACAGGGGGGAACACCGGGGAGCTGTTTTTT. The chain carries TRBV5-1 and TRBJ2-2, with 11 bases aligning to TRBD1. This CDR3 contains 19 residues. The germline V gene encodes CDR1 SGHRS and CDR2 YFSETQ. After removal of 0 bases from V and 1 base from J, the junction contained 8 bases not matched to a gene.

The chain joins TRBV18 to TRBJ2-3; 9 positions match TRBD2. Germline trimming cut 3 bases from V and 4 bases from J; bases unmatched to any gene: 2. CDR1 is KGHSH, CDR2 LQKENI, per germline. This CDR3 is built from 14 residues. The CDR3 here is CASSPGLASDTQYF. The CDR3 DNA is TGTGCCAGCTCACCGGGACTAGCTTCAGATACGCAGTATTTT.

The V and J genes are TRBV27 and TRBJ2-1; 11 positions agree with TRBD2. J was trimmed by 1 base and V by 2 bases; bases with no gene match: 7. The CDR3 totals 18 residues. In germline, CDR1 is MNHEY, CDR2 SMNVEV (reference sequence). CDR3 coding DNA: TGTGCCAGCAGTTTAATGACTAGCGGGATTAATTCCTACAATGAGCAGTTCTTC. It is translated as CASSLMTSGINSYNEQFF.

The J gene is TRBJ1-3, the V gene TRBV18, with 7 positions matching TRBD1. This CDR3 comprises 15 residues. Germline values: CDR1 KGHSH, CDR2 LQKENI. V was pared by 6 bases and J by 4 bases, with 9 bases of the junction left unmatched. CDR3 nucleotides: TGTGCCAGCTCCTTGACAGGGTTGTCCGGAAACACCATATATTTT. It translates to CASSLTGLSGNTIYF.

This rearrangement joins TRBV21-1 to TRBJ1-4; the DNA was not compared with TRBD1, the D call given in the table. TRBV21-1 is a pseudogene locus. This CDR3 is 18 amino acids long. The CDR3 DNA reads as TGTGCCAGCAGCATCAAAGACAGGAACTTTGCAACTAATGAAAAACTGTTTTTT. As protein: CASSIKDRNFATNEKLFF.

The CDR3 is CASSPPVTDTQYF. CDR3 DNA sequence: TGTGCCAGCAGCCCCCCGGTCACAGATACGCAGTATTTT. The chain has TRBV9 and TRBJ2-3, with D hard to call. The V gene lost 4 bases and the J gene lost 2 bases, with 8 bases spanning the gap. CDR3 size: 13 residues. Germline assignment: CDR1 SGDLS and CDR2 YYNGEE.

The CDR3 DNA is TGTGCCAGCAGCTTCGCGGGACTAGCGGGGGACCTCGATTTTATTAAGCAGTACTTC. Translating gives CASSFAGLAGDLDFIKQYF. The chain recombines TRBV11-2 with TRBJ2-7, with TRBD2 matching over 14 bases. The ends lost 3 bases at V and 8 bases at J; junction bases unmatched: 18. The CDR3 spans 19 residues. Germline-derived CDR1 and CDR2 are SGHAT and FQNNGV.

This sequence joins TRBV30 and TRBJ1-2, with D possibly TRBD1 on 6 matching bases. The CDR3 extends over 13 amino acids. Germline CDR1 GTSNPN, CDR2 SVGIG (reference sequence). V shed 7 bases and J shed 4 bases, with 16 bases lying between them. CDR3 coding DNA: TGTGCCTTGTTTAAGACAGGACCCTATGGCTACACCTTC. Amino acid sequence: CALFKTGPYGYTF. The entire variable domain, with the rest obtained from reference TRBV30 and TRBJ1-2, is as follows: SQTIHQWPATLVQPVGSPLSLECTVEGTSNPNLYWYRQAAGRGLQLLFYSVGIGQISSEVPQNLSASRPQDRQFILSSKKLLLSDSGFYLCALFKTGPYGYTFGSGTRLTVV.

V is TRBV7-3 and J is TRBJ1-5; no clear D. Germline V gene sequence: CDR1 SGHTA, CDR2 FQGTGA. V was cut by 5 bases and J by 0 bases, with 8 bases left in between. The length of the CDR3 is 14 residues. Here the CDR3 reads CASSPGLSNQPQHF. CDR3 coding DNA: TGTGCCAGCAGCCCTGGACTTAGCAATCAGCCCCAGCATTTT.

The chain recombines TRBV15 with TRBJ2-5; possible D gene TRBD1, 5 bases. Germline values: CDR1 LNHNV, CDR2 YYDKDF (reference sequence). The CDR3 is made up of 15 amino acids. With 0 bases removed from V and 1 base from J, the gap between germline ends came to 9 bases. CDR3 bases: TGTGCCACCAGCAGAGATGACAGACCCCAAGAGACCCAGTACTTC. Its protein is CATSRDDRPQETQYF.

This chain uses TRBV27 with TRBJ1-1; D possibly corresponds to TRBD1 (6 bases). This CDR3 comprises 13 residues. CDR1 and CDR2 from the germline V gene are MNHEY and SMNVEV (reference sequence). Trimming shortened V by 7 bases and J by 3 bases, and 12 bases separated the two germline ends. The CDR3 coding sequence is TGTGCCAGCAAGGGGGTTTTGGACACTGAAGCTTTCTTT. Protein: CASKGVLDTEAFF.

CDR3 protein: CASSTRGTNFETQYF. In DNA, the CDR3 is TGTGCCAGCAGCACTCGAGGGACAAATTTTGAGACCCAGTACTTC. The chain employs TRBV21-1 and TRBJ2-5; the table's D call, TRBD1, has no DNA check behind it. TRBV21-1 is designated a pseudogene. CDR3 length equals 15 residues.

V usage is TRBV6-6 and J usage is TRBJ1-1; the match to TRBD1 covers 9 bases. This CDR3 is 16 amino acids long. Germline trimming cut 2 bases from V and 3 bases from J; bases unmatched to any gene: 7. CDR1 is MNHNY, CDR2 SVGAGI, per germline (reference sequence). The CDR3 nucleotides are TGTGCCAGCAGTTACCTCCGGACAGGGGTATACACTGAAGCTTTCTTT. It codes for CASSYLRTGVYTEAFF.

The gene calls are TRBV5-4 and TRBJ1-2, with TRBD1 identical over 12 bases. The CDR3 spans 15 residues. From germline, CDR1 is SGHNT and CDR2 YYREEE (reference sequence). V shed 3 bases and J 6 bases; nucleotides not matched to a gene: 6. CDR3 protein: CASSSPGQGANGYTF. The CDR3 DNA reads TGTGCCAGCAGCTCCCCGGGACAGGGGGCTAATGGCTACACCTTC.

The V gene is TRBV6-5, the J gene TRBJ1-2, with 10 bases that match TRBD1. The germline V gene has CDR1 MNHEY and CDR2 SVGAGI. V trimming: 6 bases; J trimming: 4 bases; junction bases outside the gene matches: 8. The CDR3 loop spans 15 amino acids. The CDR3, as DNA: TGTGCCAGCAGCCGAGACAGGGGGCGGTTCTATGGCTACACCTTC. This encodes CASSRDRGRFYGYTF.

The chain joins TRBV7-8 to TRBJ2-5; no clear D. V gave up 5 bases and J gave up 2 bases, with 9 bases separating them. Germline loops: CDR1 SGHVS, CDR2 FQNEAQ. This CDR3 has 13 amino acids. CDR3 in amino acids: CASSVTAQETQYF. Here the CDR3 DNA reads TGTGCCAGCAGCGTAACTGCACAAGAGACCCAGTACTTC.

V gene TRBV19 combines with J gene TRBJ2-7; 8 nucleotides line up with TRBD1. The CDR3 spans 15 residues. The germline CDR1 and CDR2 sequences are LNHDA and SQIVND (reference sequence). V shed 5 bases and J 3 bases; nucleotides not matched to a gene: 9. The CDR3 bases are TGTGCCAGTAGTGGAACGGACAGGGCAAACTACGAGCAGTACTTC. Protein product: CASSGTDRANYEQYF.

The gene calls are TRBV7-2 and TRBJ2-5; 16 nucleotides line up with TRBD2. The J segment lost 6 bases and the V segment lost 5 bases, leaving 6 bases of the junction unmatched. Per germline, CDR1 SGHTA and CDR2 FQGNSA. This CDR3 is 16 amino acids long. The CDR3 reads CASSLGTSGGGKTQYF. CDR3 in DNA: TGTGCCAGCAGCCTCGGGACTAGCGGGGGGGGAAAGACCCAGTACTTC.